Below, 30 T cell receptor beta chains from the same sample are listed, as sequenced in a study of spatial heterogeneity in lung cancer. What these receptors recognize is not known. Time point: sample taken at primary tumor resection. The study's findings and limits: Mutation counts in tumors were tracked by counts of expanded intratumoral alpha and beta TCRs.

MiXCR was run by TCRdb on the 5' RACE reads, yielding one entry per CDR3 protein. The sample has 2,700 or so distinct CDR3 sequences, 5.5% to 6% seen once. Material: lung tumor tissue, obtained at surgery. The receptors derive from a male donor with early-stage non-small cell lung cancer.

Comment on this clonotype: This beta chain is an off-target read within a library intended for alpha chains, so its frequency means little. The chain has TRBV11-2 and TRBJ1-2; D is unresolved. CDR1 is SGHAT, CDR2 FQNNGV, per germline. The CDR3 has 14 amino acids. V lost 0 bases and J lost 3, with 8 bases in between. CDR3 sequence: CASSLDLRYYGYTF. In DNA form, the CDR3 reads TGTGCCAGCAGCTTAGATCTCAGGTACTATGGCTACACCTTC.

Judged by abundance, this clonotype is medium-sized. This beta chain turned up in a library designed for alpha chains; as an off-target read, its abundance says little. The chain joins TRBV7-2 to TRBJ2-7; 7 nucleotides match TRBD2. This CDR3 is built from 15 residues. Trimming at V came to 7 bases and at J to 0 bases, leaving 9 bases not matched to a gene. Germline loops: CDR1 SGHTA, CDR2 FQGNSA. In DNA, the CDR3 is TGTGCCAGCACCCCTAGCGGATCGAGCTCCTACGAGCAGTACTTC. This sequence encodes CASTPSGSSSYEQYF.

On this clonotype: With the library built for alpha chains, this beta chain is off target and its frequency is not meaningful. The chain is built from TRBV6-5 and TRBJ2-2, with unresolved D. Trimming shortened V by 7 bases and J by 0 bases, and 6 bases separated the two germline ends. This CDR3 has 13 amino acids. CDR1 and CDR2 from the germline V gene are MNHEY and SVGAGI. This chain's CDR3 is CASKDANTGELFF. The CDR3 DNA reads TGTGCCAGCAAAGACGCGAACACCGGGGAGCTGTTTTTT.

This clonotype rates as large. A library prepared for alpha chains yielded this beta chain as an off-target read; its size is of little meaning. The V call is TRBV12-3 or TRBV12-4, the J call TRBJ2-1, with D possibly matching TRBD1 (6 bases). This CDR3 has 12 amino acids. V was pared by 5 bases and J by 14 bases, with 16 bases between. Written as DNA, the CDR3 is TGTGCCAGCAGTCCCTCAGGGGAAGGGAAGTTCTTC. Its protein product is CASSPSGEGKFF.

Judged by abundance, this clonotype is medium-sized. This beta chain is an off-target read within a library intended for alpha chains, so its frequency means little. The rearrangement links TRBV12-3 or TRBV12-4 to TRBJ1-5; 8 bases agree with TRBD1. J gave up 6 bases and V 2 bases, and 9 bases lay outside the gene matches. There are 16 residues in the CDR3. CDR3 region: CASSLTTGVYAQPQHF. The DNA of the CDR3 is TGTGCCAGCAGTTTAACGACAGGGGTATACGCTCAGCCCCAGCATTTT.

This clonotype was detected ten times or more. Because the library targeted alpha chains, this beta chain is an off-target read whose size means little. The chain uses TRBV7-2 and TRBJ2-1; 8 bases fit TRBD2. The CDR3 runs to 15 residues. Germline V gene lookup returns CDR1 SGHTA and CDR2 FQGNSA. The junction had 11 bases not matched to a gene; V was cut back by 4 bases and J by 9 bases. As DNA, the CDR3 is TGTGCCAGCAGCTCCCGACCGGCGGGGGGCGGTGAGCAGTTCTTC. Protein sequence: CASSSRPAGGGEQFF.

This clonotype is medium-sized within its sample. The library was designed around alpha chains, so this beta chain is a stray read whose abundance carries little weight. The V gene is TRBV5-1, the J gene TRBJ2-3, with D possibly being TRBD2 (6 bases). The V and J ends lost 3 bases and 8 bases respectively, with 19 bases between them. In germline, CDR1 is SGHRS, CDR2 YFSETQ. CDR3 length: 15 amino acids. This chain's CDR3 is CASSWWFGSLGTQYF. CDR3 bases: TGCGCCAGCAGCTGGTGGTTCGGGAGCCTAGGTACGCAGTATTTT.

This clonotype has at least ten counts. The size of this beta chain means little, since it is a stray read in a library made for alpha chains. The chain employs TRBV6-1 and TRBJ2-7; no reliable D call. Germline CDR1 is MNHNS and CDR2 is SASEGT. V was trimmed by 10 bases and J by 7 bases, leaving 11 bases between them. The CDR3 is made up of 10 amino acids. CDR3 DNA sequence: TGTGCCACCACCCTGGGGGAGCAGTACTTC. Translation gives CATTLGEQYF.

In the case of this clonotype: This beta chain lies outside the target of a library built for alpha chains; its clone size means little. The chain recombines TRBV3-1 with TRBJ1-4; tentative D call: TRBD1 (6 bases). The CDR3 is 14 residues long. The germline V gene encodes CDR1 LGHDT and CDR2 YNNKEL (reference sequence). Trimming took 1 base from V and 7 from J, leaving 10 bases between them. CDR3 protein: CASSQGARGEKLFF. The DNA of the CDR3 is TGTGCCAGCAGCCAAGGTGCCAGGGGTGAAAAACTGTTTTTT.

There are many counts of this clonotype. This beta chain is off target for a library built for alpha chains, so its abundance means little. The chain couples TRBV3-1 to TRBJ2-1; no reliable D call. Between the trimmed V and J ends, which lost 1 base and 9 bases, there was a span of 7 bases. Germline CDR1 LGHDT, CDR2 YNNKEL (reference sequence). CDR3 size: 12 residues. In DNA form, the CDR3 reads TGTGCCAGCAGCCAAGGGCCTCTTGAGCAGTTCTTC. This encodes CASSQGPLEQFF.

By frequency in the sample, this clonotype is medium-sized. Within a library made for alpha chains, this beta chain is off target, and its count is uninformative. This chain connects TRBV6-5 to TRBJ2-7; TRBD2 matches at 8 bases. The CDR3 length is 13 residues. Per germline, CDR1 MNHEY and CDR2 SVGAGI. V shed 2 bases and J 3 bases; nucleotides not matched to a gene: 0. CDR3 in DNA: TGTGCCAGCAGTTACGGGACTAGCTACGAGCAGTACTTC. Protein: CASSYGTSYEQYF.

This clonotype was seen many times. This beta chain slipped into a library made for alpha chains as a stray read, so its size is not meaningful. The gene calls are TRBV11-1 and TRBJ1-1; no reliable D call. V was pared by 3 bases and J by 3 bases, with 8 bases between. The CDR3 totals 13 residues. CDR1 is SGHAT, CDR2 FQDESV, per germline (reference sequence). The CDR3 region is CASSFGWDTEAFF. DNA for the CDR3: TGTGCCAGCAGCTTTGGTTGGGACACTGAAGCTTTCTTT.

Ten or more counts support this clonotype. In a library made to pick up alpha chains, this beta chain is a stray read with a size that means little. V usage is TRBV10-2 and J usage is TRBJ2-3; D unclear. CDR1 WSHSY and CDR2 SAAADI come from the germline V gene. The CDR3 covers 15 residues. Trimming stripped 5 bases from V and 1 base from J, with 13 bases between. CDR3 loop: CASSYGSGGTDTQYF. The CDR3, as DNA: TGCGCCAGCAGTTACGGGTCAGGAGGCACAGATACGCAGTATTTT.

Relative to its sample, this clonotype is medium-sized. Little can be read into the size of this beta chain, an off-target read in a library designed for alpha chains. The chain employs TRBV19 and TRBJ1-1; no clear D gene. The CDR3 length is 13 residues. V was cut by 4 bases and J by 1 base, with 7 bases left in between. CDR1 is LNHDA and CDR2 is SQIVND in the germline V gene (reference sequence). CDR3 loop: CASSKSGNTEAFF. The CDR3, as DNA: TGTGCCAGTAGTAAGAGCGGGAACACTGAAGCTTTCTTT.

Judged by abundance, this clonotype is medium-sized. This beta chain lies outside the target of a library built for alpha chains; its clone size means little. The chain joins TRBV20-1 to TRBJ1-6; maybe TRBD1 (6 bases). Trimming took 3 bases from V and 10 from J, leaving 19 bases between them. Germline lookup yields CDR1 DFQATT and CDR2 SNEGSKA (reference sequence). The CDR3 is made up of 15 amino acids. The CDR3 sequence is CSASPLDSSGSPLHF. The CDR3 DNA follows: TGCAGTGCTAGCCCGTTGGACAGTTCTGGCTCACCCCTCCACTTT.

This clonotype appeared many times. This beta chain is a stray read from a library made for alpha chains; its abundance is not meaningful. The rearrangement uses TRBV10-3 and TRBJ2-3, with 8 bases lining up with TRBD1. The CDR3 is made up of 18 amino acids. V trimming: 6 bases; J trimming: 1 base; junction bases outside the gene matches: 15. Germline CDR1 and CDR2: ENHRY and SYGVKD. CDR3 DNA sequence: TGTGCCATCAGCGAGCCGGGACAGGAAGAAGGGGGCACAGATACGCAGTATTTT. Translated, it gives CAISEPGQEEGGTDTQYF.

This clonotype is classed as medium-sized. At one boundary the junction diverges from the germline segment, which might be a read error. The size of this beta chain means little, since it is a stray read in a library made for alpha chains. This chain links TRBV20-1 with TRBJ2-1, with a tentative D call TRBD2 (7 bases). From germline, CDR1 is DFQATT and CDR2 SNEGSKA (reference sequence). This CDR3 comprises 12 residues. CDR3 protein: CSGRRGGSEQFF. Here the CDR3 DNA reads TGCAGTGGTAGACGCGGGGGCTCGGAGCAGTTCTTC.

By frequency in the sample, this clonotype is medium-sized. In a library made to pick up alpha chains, this beta chain is a stray read with a size that means little. The chain joins TRBV7-2 to TRBJ1-5; 10 nucleotides line up with TRBD1. Per the germline V gene, CDR1 is SGHTA and CDR2 is FQGNSA. The CDR3 totals 15 residues. After removal of 5 bases from V and 8 bases from J, the junction contained 9 bases not matched to a gene. CDR3 bases: TGTGCCAGCAGCCCTAGAGCCGGGACAGGGGAGCCCCAGCATTTT. It codes for CASSPRAGTGEPQHF.

This clonotype ranks as medium-sized (0.01 to 0.1%). This beta chain slipped into a library made for alpha chains as a stray read, so its size is not meaningful. The genes are TRBV5-5 and TRBJ2-3; D might be TRBD1 or TRBD2, each matching 5 bases. Germline V gene lookup returns CDR1 SGHKS and CDR2 YYEKEE (reference sequence). There are 13 residues in the CDR3. V lost 4 bases to trimming and J lost 0 bases, with 6 bases between them. The CDR3 bases are TGTGCCAGCAGCGAGGGGAGCACAGATACGCAGTATTTT. As protein: CASSEGSTDTQYF.

This clonotype was counted many times. This beta chain slipped into a library made for alpha chains as a stray read, so its size is not meaningful. The DNA for the CDR3 is TGTGCCAGCAGCTCGCACCCGCCGACAGCGAACACTGAAGCTTTCTTT. Protein sequence: CASSSHPPTANTEAFF. The chain links TRBV7-2 to TRBJ1-1, with a tentative D call TRBD1 (5 bases). V shed 4 bases and J shed 1 base, with 16 bases lying between them. The germline gives CDR1 SGHTA, CDR2 FQGNSA. This CDR3 comprises 16 residues.

Comment on this clonotype: A library prepared for alpha chains yielded this beta chain as an off-target read; its size is of little meaning. V gene TRBV4-1 combines with J gene TRBJ2-4; TRBD1 matches at 8 bases. The germline gives CDR1 MGHRA, CDR2 YSYEKL. This CDR3 has 17 residues. V lost 0 bases to trimming and J lost 8 bases; unmatched junction nucleotides: 12. DNA for the CDR3: TGCGCCAGCAGCCAAGAGACGTTCACAGGGGGAACGGACATTCAGTACTTC. It encodes CASSQETFTGGTDIQYF.

By share of the sample, this clonotype is medium-sized. As an off-target read in a library built for alpha chains, this beta chain has a frequency of little significance. The V and J genes are TRBV20-1 and TRBJ2-5; no clear D gene. Trimming left V 6 bases short and J 4 bases short, with 9 bases between. The germline V gene has CDR1 DFQATT and CDR2 SNEGSKA (reference sequence). The CDR3 has 11 residues. CDR3 DNA: TGCAGTGCCGTCGAAGGAGAGACCCAGTACTTC. Amino acid sequence: CSAVEGETQYF.

Within the sample, this clonotype is medium-sized. Within a library made for alpha chains, this beta chain is off target, and its count is uninformative. The V and J genes are TRBV5-4 and TRBJ1-2; TRBD1 matches at 7 bases. The CDR3 has 15 residues. The J segment lost 0 bases and the V segment lost 3 bases, leaving 5 bases of the junction unmatched. The germline gives CDR1 SGHNT, CDR2 YYREEE (reference sequence). The CDR3 loop is CASSSQGTANYGYTF. As DNA, the CDR3 is TGTGCCAGCAGCTCGCAAGGGACAGCTAACTATGGCTACACCTTC.

This clonotype was seen many times. This beta chain was picked up by a library intended for alpha chains and is off target, so its count carries little meaning. CDR3 nucleotides: TGTGCCATCACCAACGGGACAGGGAACACTGAAGCTTTCTTT. Encoded protein: CAITNGTGNTEAFF. The J gene is TRBJ1-1, the V gene TRBV10-3; 8 bases are a match to TRBD1. CDR3 length: 14 residues. The ends lost 7 bases at V and 1 base at J; junction bases unmatched: 5. Germline-derived CDR1 and CDR2 are ENHRY and SYGVKD.

This clonotype ranks as medium-sized. In a library made to pick up alpha chains, this beta chain is a stray read with a size that means little. V usage is TRBV30 and J usage is TRBJ2-7; D is ambiguous. Germline values: CDR1 GTSNPN, CDR2 SVGIG (reference sequence). CDR3 length: 11 residues. V was shortened by 2 bases and J by 7 bases, with 9 bases between the two germline ends. The CDR3 bases are TGTGCCTGGAGTCTTGGCCGGGAGCAGTACTTC. Encoded protein: CAWSLGREQYF.

This clonotype was observed at least ten times. Being off target in a library aimed at alpha chains, this beta chain has a size of little meaning. The gene calls are TRBV5-1 and TRBJ1-4; D is undetermined. Between the trimmed V and J ends, which lost 2 bases and 8 bases, there was a span of 13 bases. CDR3 length: 14 residues. CDR1 SGHRS and CDR2 YFSETQ come from the germline V gene. CDR3 coding DNA: TGCGCCAGCAGCTTCGGAGTGGCCGGGGAAAAACTGTTTTTT. Protein product: CASSFGVAGEKLFF.

This clonotype counts as medium-sized. This beta chain came through as a stray read in a library set up for alpha chains, and its size says little. V is TRBV10-3 and J is TRBJ2-1, with D unclear. From germline, CDR1 is ENHRY and CDR2 SYGVKD. The length of the CDR3 is 14 residues. Trimming left V 2 bases short and J 0 bases short, with 5 bases between. The CDR3 coding sequence is TGTGCCATCAGTGAGGGCAGCTCCTACAATGAGCAGTTCTTC. Encoded protein: CAISEGSSYNEQFF.

This clonotype occurred many times. This beta chain is a stray read from a library made for alpha chains; its abundance is not meaningful. The chain couples TRBV20-1 to TRBJ2-1, with a tentative D call TRBD1 (5 bases). The CDR3 is made up of 14 amino acids. Germline CDR1 and CDR2: DFQATT and SNEGSKA (reference sequence). Trimming removed 6 bases at V and 6 bases at J, with 18 bases between. The CDR3 here is CSAKPLIDSNEQFF. The CDR3 nucleotides are TGCAGTGCCAAACCTCTTATTGACAGCAATGAGCAGTTCTTC.

This clonotype has ten or more counts. This beta chain is a stray read from a library made for alpha chains; its abundance is not meaningful. This rearrangement joins TRBV19 to TRBJ1-5; no definite D call. CDR3 size: 15 residues. Trimming stripped 3 bases from V and 6 bases from J, with 15 bases between. Germline V gene sequence: CDR1 LNHDA, CDR2 SQIVND (reference sequence). In DNA form, the CDR3 reads TGTGCCAGTAGTATGGGTCAAGGAGGAGGTCAGCCCCAGCATTTT. This gives the protein CASSMGQGGGQPQHF.

This clonotype was seen repeatedly, ten times or more. Being off target in a library aimed at alpha chains, this beta chain has a size of little meaning. The chain couples TRBV2 to TRBJ1-2; tentatively, D is TRBD1 (6 bases). Germline loops: CDR1 SNHLY, CDR2 FYNNEI. CDR3 size: 19 residues. The V gene lost 0 bases and the J gene lost 4 bases, with 24 bases spanning the gap. The CDR3 coding sequence is TGTGCCAGCAGTGAAGCAGGCGGAGGGGGAAGCCCCAGACTCTATGGCTACACCTTC. It translates to CASSEAGGGGSPRLYGYTF.